Below are 8 T cell receptor beta chains sequenced from a single sample in a study of shared T cell receptors in the human thymus. Generated by immunoSEQ multiplex PCR, the TCRdb table keeps only in-frame clones and is missing some. The profile shows under 700,000 clones, 75% to 85% of them singletons. These data were also reused for a study on human thymus T cells.

Sequenced input: thymocytes. Source of these receptors: a boy younger than two with a congenital heart defect.

The chain carries TRBV19 and TRBJ1-5, with a weak D call TRBD1 (6 bases). Trimming shortened V by 5 bases and J by 4 bases, and 21 bases separated the two germline ends. This CDR3 contains 17 residues. The germline V gene encodes CDR1 LNHDA and CDR2 SQIVND (reference sequence). Here the CDR3 DNA reads TGTGCCAGTAGTCTAATCAGCCGGGACATGGGGAATCAGCCCCAGCATTTT. Its translation: CASSLISRDMGNQPQHF.

The chain is built from TRBV5-1 and TRBJ1-1; perhaps TRBD1 as D (6 bases). Per germline, CDR1 SGHRS and CDR2 YFSETQ. The CDR3 spans 17 residues. Trimming left V 2 bases short and J 4 bases short, with 21 bases between. The CDR3 spells CASSLRSHLDSLTEAFF. The CDR3 region has the DNA TGCGCCAGCAGCTTACGATCCCATTTGGACAGTCTCACTGAAGCTTTCTTT. The whole variable domain, remainder taken from reference TRBV5-1 and TRBJ1-1, is KAGVTQTPRYLIKTRGQQVTLSCSPISGHRSVSWYQQTPGQGLQFLFEYFSETQRNKGNFPGRFSGRQFSNSRSEMNVSTLELGDSALYLCASSLRSHLDSLTEAFFGQGTRLTVV.

This clone has more than one count but fewer than ten. The J gene is TRBJ2-3, the V gene TRBV5-5; 7 bases line up with TRBD1. The CDR3 sequence is 17 residues long. Looked up from germline, CDR1 is SGHKS and CDR2 is YYEKEE (reference sequence). After removal of 1 base from V and 7 bases from J, the junction contained 15 bases not matched to a gene. The CDR3 nucleotides read TGTGCCAGCAGCTTGATATTTCGACAGGGCGAGACCAATACGCAGTATTTT. It codes for CASSLIFRQGETNTQYF.

The rearrangement joins TRBV28 to TRBJ1-2; D unclear. Germline loops: CDR1 MDHEN, CDR2 SYDVKM. Deletions cut 5 bases from V and 7 bases from J, with 5 bases between. The CDR3 runs 10 residues. The CDR3 DNA sequence: TGTGCCAGCAGTGAGAGTGGCTACACCTTC. Protein sequence: CASSESGYTF.

This clone has only a few counts. This chain connects TRBV7-6 to TRBJ2-1; 9 nucleotides line up with TRBD2. J was trimmed by 4 bases and V by 5 bases; bases with no gene match: 3. The CDR3 is 14 amino acids. The germline V gene has CDR1 SGHVS and CDR2 FNYEAQ. CDR3 nucleotides: TGTGCCAGCAGCACAACTAGCGGGTACAATGAGCAGTTCTTC. This codes for CASSTTSGYNEQFF.

The chain is built from TRBV5-4 and TRBJ2-1; 10 bases agree with TRBD2. V lost 0 bases to trimming and J lost 3 bases; unmatched junction nucleotides: 12. Germline assignment: CDR1 SGHNT and CDR2 YYREEE (reference sequence). CDR3 size: 19 residues. The CDR3 reads CASSLASGPLAGIYNEQFF. The CDR3 bases are TGTGCCAGCAGCTTGGCCTCCGGCCCACTAGCGGGAATCTACAATGAGCAGTTCTTC. Filled out from reference TRBV5-4 and TRBJ2-1, the complete variable domain reads ETGVTQSPTHLIKTRGQQVTLRCSSQSGHNTVSWYQQALGQGPQFIFQYYREEENGRGNFPPRFSGLQFPNYSSELNVNALELDDSALYLCASSLASGPLAGIYNEQFFGPGTRLTVL.

V usage is TRBV27 and J usage is TRBJ2-7; 10 bases align to TRBD2. This CDR3 contains 12 residues. Germline CDR1 is MNHEY and CDR2 is SMNVEV (reference sequence). The CDR3 is CRGASGSHEQYF. CDR3 sequence (DNA): TGTAGGGGAGCTAGCGGGAGCCACGAGCAGTACTTC.

This chain uses TRBV7-2 with TRBJ2-7, with 8 bases lining up with TRBD2. This CDR3 comprises 15 residues. The germline CDR1 and CDR2 sequences are SGHTA and FQGNSA. V lost 4 bases to trimming and J lost 6 bases; unmatched junction nucleotides: 11. The CDR3 loop reads CASSSLLADKCEQYF. CDR3 in DNA: TGTGCCAGCAGCTCATTACTAGCGGATAAGTGCGAGCAGTACTTC. Together with reference TRBV7-2 and TRBJ2-7, the CDR3 gives the full variable domain: GAGVSQSPSNKVTEKGKDVELRCDPISGHTALYWYRQSLGQGLEFLIYFQGNSAPDKSGLPSDRFSAERTGGSVSTLTIQRTQQEDSAVYLCASSSLLADKCEQYFGPGTRLTVT.